Below are 9 T cell receptor beta chains sequenced from a single sample in a study of shared clonotypes between healthy human individuals. Clones were sequenced by immunoSEQ multiplex PCR, and TCRdb holds only the in-frame ones, with some missing. In the table there are about 330,000 clones, around 86% of which are singletons. Sequencing was performed on memory CD8+ T cells sorted from blood. Subset denoted: CD45RO+ cells pooled with CCR7-negative TemRA cells. The receptors here all came from a man younger than 35 in good health.

V gene TRBV6-5 combines with J gene TRBJ2-1; possibly TRBD2 for D (7 bases). Germline lookup yields CDR1 MNHEY and CDR2 SVGAGI. This CDR3 has 15 residues. V was cut by 8 bases and J by 3 bases, with 17 bases left in between. CDR3 nucleotide sequence: TGTGCCAGCGGGCTGGGGGCTAGCGGCTACAATGAGCAGTTCTTC. This sequence encodes CASGLGASGYNEQFF.

The genes are TRBV30 and TRBJ2-2; weak D call: TRBD1 (5 bases). CDR1 is GTSNPN and CDR2 is SVGIG in the germline V gene (reference sequence). The length of the CDR3 is 14 residues. The ends were cut back, 8 bases at V and 3 bases at J, with 16 bases in the middle. This CDR3 is CAGALGSDTGELFF. CDR3 sequence (DNA): TGTGCCGGGGCTTTGGGCAGTGACACCGGGGAGCTGTTTTTT.

This chain links TRBV27 with TRBJ1-2; possible D gene TRBD1, 5 bases. V lost 2 bases, J lost 6 bases, and 19 bases lay in between. Germline CDR1 and CDR2: MNHEY and SMNVEV (reference sequence). There are 16 residues in the CDR3. The CDR3 region is CASSLEFGGSLHGYTF. DNA of the CDR3: TGTGCCAGCAGTTTAGAGTTTGGGGGATCTCTCCATGGCTACACCTTC.

V usage is TRBV12-5 and J usage is TRBJ1-4; D gene uncertain. V lost 0 bases to trimming and J lost 3 bases, with 11 bases between them. The CDR3 consists of 16 residues. Germline assignment: CDR1 LGHNT and CDR2 FRNRAP. CDR3 DNA sequence: TGTGCTAGTGGTTTGGTACGGTCCGGGTCTAATGAAAAACTGTTTTTT. This codes for CASGLVRSGSNEKLFF. Full variable domain (outside the CDR3, taken from reference TRBV12-5 and TRBJ1-4): DARVTQTPRHKVTEMGQEVTMRCQPILGHNTVFWYRQTMMQGLELLAYFRNRAPLDDSGMPKDRFSAEMPDATLATLKIQPSEPRDSAVYFCASGLVRSGSNEKLFFGSGTQLSVL.

The chain carries TRBV4-1 and TRBJ1-1; D remains ambiguous. The ends were cut back, 4 bases at V and 4 bases at J, with 16 bases in the middle. CDR3 size: 15 residues. Germline CDR1 reads MGHRA; CDR2 reads YSYEKL. CDR3 sequence: CASSPLSSSLTEAFF. The CDR3 DNA is TGCGCCAGCAGCCCCCTCAGCAGTTCACTCACTGAAGCTTTCTTT.

The V gene is TRBV7-9, the J gene TRBJ1-5, with TRBD1 as a possible D gene (6 bases). The CDR3 is 16 amino acids. The germline gives CDR1 SEHNR, CDR2 FQNEAQ (reference sequence). The V end was cut by 0 bases, the J end by 6 bases, with 15 bases between. As DNA, the CDR3 is TGTGCCAGCAGCTTAGCGGGCGGGGGGGCTGGTCAGCCCCAGCATTTT. It specifies CASSLAGGGAGQPQHF.

CDR3 residues: CASSADRDQETQYF. For the CDR3, the DNA is TGTGCCAGCAGCGCGGACAGGGACCAAGAGACCCAGTACTTC. The V gene is TRBV7-9, the J gene TRBJ2-5; 8 bases fit TRBD1. J lost 0 bases, V lost 5 bases, and 2 bases had no gene match. Germline V gene data show CDR1 as SEHNR and CDR2 as FQNEAQ (reference sequence). The CDR3 totals 14 residues.

This clone was picked up one time. The J gene is TRBJ2-5, the V gene TRBV13; D unclear. V was shortened by 4 bases and J by 4 bases, with 19 bases between the two germline ends. CDR1 is PRHDT and CDR2 is FYEKMQ in the germline V gene (reference sequence). The CDR3 is made up of 16 amino acids. The CDR3 reads CASSSGGSEVPETQYF. The CDR3 DNA reads TGTGCCAGCAGCTCCGGTGGCTCAGAGGTCCCAGAGACCCAGTACTTC.

This chain links TRBV6-1 with TRBJ1-1, with unresolved D. The CDR3 extends over 13 amino acids. Looked up from germline, CDR1 is MNHNS and CDR2 is SASEGT. Trimming removed 3 bases from V and 1 base from J, with 6 bases in between. CDR3 loop: CASSDSENTEAFF. The DNA of the CDR3 is TGTGCCAGCAGTGACTCCGAGAACACTGAAGCTTTCTTT.